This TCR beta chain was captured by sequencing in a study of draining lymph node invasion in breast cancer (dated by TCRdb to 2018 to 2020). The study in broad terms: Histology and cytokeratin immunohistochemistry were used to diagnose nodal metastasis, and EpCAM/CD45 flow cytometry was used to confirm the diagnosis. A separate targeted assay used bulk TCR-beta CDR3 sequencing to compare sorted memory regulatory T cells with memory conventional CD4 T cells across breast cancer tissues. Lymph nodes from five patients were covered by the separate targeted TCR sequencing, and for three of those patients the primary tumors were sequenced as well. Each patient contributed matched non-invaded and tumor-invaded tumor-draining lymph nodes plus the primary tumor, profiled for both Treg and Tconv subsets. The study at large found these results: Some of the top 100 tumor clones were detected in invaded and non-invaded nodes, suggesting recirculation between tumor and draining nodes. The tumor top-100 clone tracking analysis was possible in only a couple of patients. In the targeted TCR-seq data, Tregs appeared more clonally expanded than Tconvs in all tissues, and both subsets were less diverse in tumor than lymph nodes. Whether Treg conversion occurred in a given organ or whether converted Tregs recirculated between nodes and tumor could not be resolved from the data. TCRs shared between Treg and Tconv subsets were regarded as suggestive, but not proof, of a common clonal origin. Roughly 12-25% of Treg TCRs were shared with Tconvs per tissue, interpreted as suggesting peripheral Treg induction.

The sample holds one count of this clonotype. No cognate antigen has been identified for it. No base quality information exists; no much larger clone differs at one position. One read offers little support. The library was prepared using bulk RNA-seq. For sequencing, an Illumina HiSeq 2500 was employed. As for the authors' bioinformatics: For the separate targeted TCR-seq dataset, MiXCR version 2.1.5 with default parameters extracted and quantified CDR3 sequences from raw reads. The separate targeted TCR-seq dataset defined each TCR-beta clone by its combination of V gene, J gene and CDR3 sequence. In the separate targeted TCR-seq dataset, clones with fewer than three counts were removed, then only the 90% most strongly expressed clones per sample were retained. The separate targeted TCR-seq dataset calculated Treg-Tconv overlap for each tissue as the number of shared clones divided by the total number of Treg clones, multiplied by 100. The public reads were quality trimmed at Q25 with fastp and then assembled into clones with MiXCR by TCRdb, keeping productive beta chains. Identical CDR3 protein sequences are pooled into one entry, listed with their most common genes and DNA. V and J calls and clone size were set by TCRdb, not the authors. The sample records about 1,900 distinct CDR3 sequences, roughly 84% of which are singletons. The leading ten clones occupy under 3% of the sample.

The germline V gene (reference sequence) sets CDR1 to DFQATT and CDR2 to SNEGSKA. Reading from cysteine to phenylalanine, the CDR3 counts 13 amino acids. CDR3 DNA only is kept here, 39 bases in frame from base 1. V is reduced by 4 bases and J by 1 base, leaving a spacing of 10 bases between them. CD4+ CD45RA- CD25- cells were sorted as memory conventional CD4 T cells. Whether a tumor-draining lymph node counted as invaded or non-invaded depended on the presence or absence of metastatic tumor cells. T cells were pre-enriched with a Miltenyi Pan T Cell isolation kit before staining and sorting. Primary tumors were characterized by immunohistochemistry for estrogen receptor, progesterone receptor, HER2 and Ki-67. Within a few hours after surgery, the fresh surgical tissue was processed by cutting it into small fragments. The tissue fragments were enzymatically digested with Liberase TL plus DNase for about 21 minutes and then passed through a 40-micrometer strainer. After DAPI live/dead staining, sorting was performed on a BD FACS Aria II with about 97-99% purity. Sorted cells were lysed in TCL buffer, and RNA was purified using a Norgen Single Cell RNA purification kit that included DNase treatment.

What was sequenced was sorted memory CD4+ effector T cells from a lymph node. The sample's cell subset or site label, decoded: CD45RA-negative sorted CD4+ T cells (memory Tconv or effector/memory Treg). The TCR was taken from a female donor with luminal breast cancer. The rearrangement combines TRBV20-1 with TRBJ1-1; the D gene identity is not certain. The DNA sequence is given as TGCAGTGCTACTCTGACGGGGAACACTGAAGCTTTCTTT. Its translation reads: CSATLTGNTEAFF.